Shown below are 14 T cell receptor beta chains from a single sample sequenced in a study of cytomegalovirus exposure and HLA in healthy donors. Researchers ran the PCR with 60 Vbeta and 13 Jbeta primers. The assay was immunoSEQ multiplex PCR, and TCRdb's table has in-frame clones only and misses some. The profile shows roughly 97,000 clones, about 75% of them singletons. Sequencing used PBMCs. The receptors come from a man aged 55 to 70 in good health and CMV-seropositive.

The chain couples TRBV19 to TRBJ1-1; D gene uncertain. From germline, CDR1 is LNHDA and CDR2 SQIVND (reference sequence). Trimming took off 7 bases at V and 1 base at J, with 10 bases between the two ends. The CDR3 contains 13 residues. CDR3: CASTIRGNTEAFF. CDR3 sequence (DNA): TGTGCCAGTACCATCCGGGGGAACACTGAAGCTTTCTTT.

The V call is TRBV20-1, the J call TRBJ2-5, with D hard to call. Germline V CDR1 and CDR2: DFQATT, SNEGSKA (reference sequence). The CDR3 extends over 10 amino acids. With 5 bases removed from V and 7 bases from J, the gap between germline ends came to 8 bases. The CDR3 DNA sequence: TGCAGTGCTCTAACTGGGACCCAGTACTTC. Protein sequence: CSALTGTQYF.

The sample holds one count of this clone. This chain connects TRBV10-3 to TRBJ1-2, with D uncertain. The CDR3 totals 13 residues. Germline CDR1 reads ENHRY; CDR2 reads SYGVKD. The ends were cut back, 2 bases at V and 2 bases at J, with 6 bases in the middle. The CDR3 DNA reads as TGTGCCATCAGTGAGAGTCAGAACTATGGCTACACCTTC. This encodes CAISESQNYGYTF.

This chain connects TRBV6-5 to TRBJ2-3, with 7 bases lining up with TRBD2. This CDR3 spans 14 amino acids. Germline CDR1 is MNHEY and CDR2 is SVGAGI. The V gene end was trimmed by 5 bases and the J gene end by 6 bases; junction bases not matched to a gene: 8. CDR3 nucleotides: TGTGCCAGCAGTACCGGGACTATCCCGGATACGCAGTATTTT. It yields the protein CASSTGTIPDTQYF.

This chain connects TRBV9 to TRBJ1-1; D is possibly TRBD1 (5 bases). V was cut by 0 bases and J by 5 bases, with 11 bases left in between. CDR1 and CDR2 (germline): SGDLS, YYNGEE. The CDR3 loop spans 14 amino acids. The CDR3 protein is CASSVVAGNTEAFF. The CDR3 DNA reads as TGTGCCAGCAGCGTAGTAGCAGGGAATACTGAAGCTTTCTTT.

CDR3 in amino acids: CASSPAGYEQYF. The CDR3 DNA follows: TGTGCCAGCAGCCCGGCGGGCTACGAGCAGTACTTC. This chain links TRBV7-2 with TRBJ2-7; D is perhaps TRBD2 (5 bases). V was cut by 5 bases and J by 3 bases, with 8 bases left in between. This CDR3 is built from 12 residues. Germline V gene lookup returns CDR1 SGHTA and CDR2 FQGNSA.

V usage is TRBV18 and J usage is TRBJ1-2; D perhaps matches TRBD1 (6 bases). The CDR3 is 14 amino acids. CDR1 and CDR2 (germline): KGHSH, LQKENI. The V gene lost 2 bases and the J gene lost 6 bases, with 13 bases spanning the gap. The CDR3: CASSPLAQGDGYTF. CDR3 nucleotide sequence: TGTGCCAGCTCACCATTGGCACAGGGAGATGGCTACACCTTC.

The V call is TRBV6-4, the J call TRBJ1-3; no firm D call. This CDR3 is 15 amino acids long. The V end lost 5 bases, the J end lost 4 bases, and 15 bases lay between the germline ends. Germline V gene lookup returns CDR1 MRHNA and CDR2 SNTAGT. The CDR3 DNA follows: TGTGCCAGCAGTCCCGATTCTTACAGAGGAAACACCATATATTTT. Amino acids: CASSPDSYRGNTIYF.

This clone has a handful of counts. V gene TRBV10-1 combines with J gene TRBJ1-4; no clear D gene. The germline CDR1 and CDR2 sequences are WNHNN and SYGVQD (reference sequence). Between the trimmed V and J ends, which lost 7 bases and 10 bases, there was a span of 7 bases. This CDR3 spans 10 amino acids. CDR3 sequence: CASKKRKLFF. CDR3 coding DNA: TGCGCCAGCAAGAAGAGAAAACTGTTTTTT.

The J gene is TRBJ2-7, the V gene TRBV18; D remains unclear. Trimming left V 2 bases short and J 2 bases short, with 13 bases between. Germline CDR1 KGHSH, CDR2 LQKENI. The CDR3 is 15 amino acids. The CDR3 reads CASSPGQSQTYEQYF. CDR3 nucleotide sequence: TGTGCCAGCTCACCAGGGCAGAGCCAAACCTACGAGCAGTACTTC.

The chain has TRBV7-3 and TRBJ1-1; no clear D. CDR3 length: 15 residues. Germline CDR1 and CDR2: SGHTA and FQGTGA. V was pared by 0 bases and J by 0 bases, with 8 bases between. In DNA, the CDR3 is TGTGCCAGCAGCTTAACTCGGGGATTGAACACTGAAGCTTTCTTT. Translation: CASSLTRGLNTEAFF. The full variable domain, rest sourced from reference TRBV7-3 and TRBJ1-1, is GAGVSQTPSNKVTEKGKYVELRCDPISGHTALYWYRQSLGQGPEFLIYFQGTGAADDSGLPNDRFFAVRPEGSVSTLKIQRTERGDSAVYLCASSLTRGLNTEAFFGQGTRLTVV.

V and J are TRBV6-5 and TRBJ2-1; D uncertain. Germline loops: CDR1 MNHEY, CDR2 SVGAGI. This CDR3 region has 12 residues. V lost 4 bases, J lost 6 bases, and 7 bases lay in between. This CDR3 is CASSSSANEQFF. The CDR3 coding sequence is TGTGCCAGCAGTTCCAGCGCCAATGAGCAGTTCTTC.

This clone was seen only a few times. This chain links TRBV9 with TRBJ1-6; D possibly corresponds to TRBD1 (5 bases). Per germline, CDR1 SGDLS and CDR2 YYNGEE. This CDR3 is built from 15 residues. V was shortened by 3 bases and J by 7 bases, with 14 bases between the two germline ends. The CDR3: CASSATQERNSPLHF. The CDR3 DNA reads as TGTGCCAGCAGCGCAACACAGGAAAGGAATTCACCCCTCCACTTT.

This clone has a handful of counts. The chain links TRBV5-4 to TRBJ2-3, with 9 bases identical to TRBD1. V lost 0 bases to trimming and J lost 6 bases; unmatched junction nucleotides: 2. Germline V gives CDR1 SGHNT, CDR2 YYREEE (reference sequence). The CDR3 consists of 14 residues. CDR3: CASSLGGQGDTQYF. In DNA form, the CDR3 reads TGTGCCAGCAGCTTGGGTGGACAGGGGGATACGCAGTATTTT.